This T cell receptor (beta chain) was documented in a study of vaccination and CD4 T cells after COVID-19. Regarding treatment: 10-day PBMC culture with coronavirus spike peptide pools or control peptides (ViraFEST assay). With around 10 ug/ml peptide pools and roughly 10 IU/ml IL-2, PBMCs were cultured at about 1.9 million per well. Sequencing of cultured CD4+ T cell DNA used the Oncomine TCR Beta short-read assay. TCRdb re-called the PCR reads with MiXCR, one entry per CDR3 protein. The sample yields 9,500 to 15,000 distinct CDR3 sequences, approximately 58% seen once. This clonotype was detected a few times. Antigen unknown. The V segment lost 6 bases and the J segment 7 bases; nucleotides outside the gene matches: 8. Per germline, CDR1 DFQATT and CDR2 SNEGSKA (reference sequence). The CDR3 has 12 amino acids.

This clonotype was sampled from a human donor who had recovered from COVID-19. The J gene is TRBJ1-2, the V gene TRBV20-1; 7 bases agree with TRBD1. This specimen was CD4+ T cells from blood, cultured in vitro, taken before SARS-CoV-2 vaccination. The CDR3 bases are TGCAGTGCCAGGGGGAACCGGGGTGGCTACACCTTC. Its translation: CSARGNRGGYTF.